This T cell receptor beta chain was sequenced in a study of CD8 T cells in Susac syndrome (dated by TCRdb to between 2018 and 2021). Notes on the research overall: Whether CD8+ T cell activation and differentiation in Susac syndrome was antigen driven was tested using repertoire sequencing. Study-wide conclusions, independent of this receptor: The number of individuals in the TCR sequencing and HLA analysis was recognized as being relatively small.

RNA was extracted using the RNeasy kit, and about 0.45 to 1 microgram was reverse transcribed with random hexamers. The immunoSEQ multiplex PCR assay, which covers 54 Vbeta and 13 Jbeta segments, was used to amplify TCR beta CDR3 regions. PCR amplification bias was corrected using a synthetic template baseline for primer optimization and computational correction. The source study handled its data this way. Reads were assigned to V, D and J genes according to IMGT and analyzed in immunoSEQ Analyzer, with only productive sequences retained. Clonality was computed as one minus Shannon entropy normalized by log2 of the number of productive unique sequences. For each patient and control, public and private clones were evaluated among the 100 most prevalent clones. Susac-specific clones were defined as absent from healthy and MS cohorts, over a thousand published viral clones and other ImmuneACCESS disease sequences. Clones were called with MiXCR by TCRdb after fastp trimmed the public reads at Q25, and only in-frame beta chains were retained. Rows are unified per CDR3 protein, each entry keeping the most common DNA and genes. These V and J calls derive from TCRdb rather than the authors' analysis. The sample table lists some 130,000 distinct CDR3 sequences, roughly 94% of them with a count of one. Of the sample, 0.095% to 0.15% is held by the ten largest clones.

A word on this clonotype: Its specific antigen is unknown. No quality values exist for individual bases; no much larger clone is one base distant.

Peripheral blood CD8+ and CD4+ T cells from healthy donors, Susac syndrome patients and multiple sclerosis patients were profiled by high-throughput TCR beta sequencing. Multiple sclerosis controls were treatment-naive patients with stable or active relapsing-remitting disease fulfilling revised McDonald criteria. Bulk CD8+ and CD4+ T cells were purified magnetically by negative isolation, whereas CD8+ TEMRA cells were enriched by FACS. Blood was drawn into EDTA tubes, processed within 24 hours, and PBMCs were isolated by density gradient centrifugation. PBMCs intended for TCR sequencing were frozen in liquid nitrogen and were later thawed in a 37 degrees C water bath. A purity of at least 90% was achieved for sorted or isolated CD4+, CD8+ and CD8+ TEMRA cells. Taken from cysteine to phenylalanine, the CDR3 has 16 residues. Of the read, only the CDR3 DNA is kept; its 48 bases are in frame from base 1. V is reduced by 7 bases and J by 4 bases, leaving a spacing of 19 bases between them. Taken from the germline V gene, the CDR1 and CDR2 loops are MNHEY and SVGEGT.

This TCR derives from a human donor with multiple sclerosis. The chain couples TRBV6-2 or TRBV6-3 to TRBJ2-2; the D call is possibly TRBD1 or TRBD2, each sharing 6 bases. Sequenced sample: CD4+ T cells from PBMCs. In nucleotide form, the sequence is TGTGCCAGCATCCAAGACCGGGGGCCGGGCACCGGGGAGCTGTTTTTT. Translated, it reads CASIQDRGPGTGELFF.